This TCR beta chain was identified during a study of blood T cell repertoires in COVID-19. Study at large: COVID-19 samples, acute and convalescent, were from the United States, Italy and Spain. The cDNA or gDNA used as material had been derived from T cells, B-cell-depleted T cells, or PBMCs.

This CDR3 has 14 amino acids. Germline V gene lookup returns CDR1 SEHNR and CDR2 FQNEAQ (reference sequence). V trimming: 5 bases; J trimming: 8 bases; junction bases outside the gene matches: 6. How the authors handled the data: Estimates of nucleated cell counts were drawn from the amplification of reference gene primers. The protocol was immunoSEQ multiplex PCR, while the TCRdb copy is restricted to in-frame clones and leaves out a portion. V and J calls plus clone size are reproduced from that table; the DNA served to infer D and trimming. The repertoire consists of about 290,000 clones, with around four fifths occurring once and the leading ten covering about 4%.

V and J are TRBV7-9 and TRBJ1-6; 7 nucleotides align to TRBD1. Sequencing used peripheral blood. The clonotype comes from a woman between 45 and 65 years old with active or convalescent COVID-19. CDR3 DNA: TGTGCCAGCAGCCCGGGACAGAGTCATTCACCCCTCCACTTT. As protein: CASSPGQSHSPLHF. The full variable domain, rest sourced from reference TRBV7-9 and TRBJ1-6, is DTGVSQNPRHKITKRGQNVTFRCDPISEHNRLYWYRQTLGQGPEFLTYFQNEAQLEKSRLLSDRFSAERPKGSFSTLEIQRTEQGDSAMYLCASSPGQSHSPLHFGNGTRLTVT.